This T cell receptor beta chain was obtained from a study of blood T cell repertoires in COVID-19. Study as a whole: Samples representing acute and convalescent COVID-19 were sourced from the United States, Italy and Spain. The analysed material was cDNA or gDNA that came from T cells, B-cell-depleted T cells, or PBMCs.

This clone turned up a few times. Original processing methods: Counts of nucleated cells, estimated from reference gene primer amplification, were obtained. Measured with immunoSEQ multiplex PCR; TCRdb has only the in-frame clones, and not every one. V and J calls and clone size follow that table, whereas D and trimming were derived from the DNA. This table holds about 170,000 clones, around four fifths found once. Trimming cost V 5 bases and J 7 bases; bases outside gene matches: 7. Germline CDR1 SGHVS, CDR2 FQNEAQ. This CDR3 has 13 amino acids. Sequencing was performed on peripheral blood. The chain couples TRBV7-8 to TRBJ1-1; 7 bases match TRBD1. This TCR came from a woman aged 70 to 79 who had recovered from COVID-19. This CDR3 is CASSAGQKLEAFF. CDR3 nucleotide sequence: TGTGCCAGCAGCGCGGGACAGAAGCTTGAAGCTTTCTTT.